This T cell receptor (beta chain) was identified during a study of blood T cell repertoires in COVID-19 (dated by TCRdb to the early 2020s). Looking at the study overall: Samples from collaborators originated in the United States, Italy and Spain and spanned both the acute and convalescent phases of COVID-19. The prospective study material was composed of cDNA or gDNA derived from T cells, B-cell-depleted T cells, or PBMCs. The dataset comprised deeply sampled blood TCRbeta repertoires from subjects exposed to, actively infected with, or recovered from COVID-19. The repertoires were released in a freely available public database meant as a resource for research on the immune response to SARS-CoV-2. The samples were drawn from two sources: the first 160 participants of the ongoing ImmuneRACE study, and fewer than 1,500 subjects contributed by 6 global collaborators. The sample metadata nearly always contained a de-identified subject ID, COVID-19 status, age in years and sex. HLA class I and class II types, where available, came from metadata supplied by the sample provider rather than from assay-based typing. General study outcomes and caveats: The quantity of clinical and demographic metadata differed by source and by participant and was supplied without curation.

TCRbeta CDR3 regions were amplified from genomic DNA by means of the immunoSEQ Assay, a bias-controlled multiplex PCR. The authors processed their data as follows. The number of nucleated cells in each sample was estimated by amplification of reference gene primers within the assay. To quantify the absolute abundance of each unique TCRbeta CDR3 rearrangement, sequence reads were collapsed and filtered. For each sample, productive Simpson clonality was calculated as the square root of Simpson's diversity index across productive rearrangements. Entries here come from immuneACCESS through TCRdb and include only in-frame sequences with V and J called. Some clones fail to appear in such tables; in the studies checked, an unresolved V gene covers under half of the shortfall, and the cause of the remainder is unknown. D and trimming come from the DNA, and the V and J calls and clone size come from that table. This sample has some 76,000 clones in its table, and over 75% of those were observed once. The ten largest clones represent under 6.5% of the sample.

The collaborating institutions used their own protocols to collect whole blood in K2EDTA tubes. For TCRbeta analysis, collaborators shipped samples in one of three forms: frozen whole blood, isolated PBMCs, or DNA extracted from either of those sample types. The germline V gene yields SQVTM for CDR1 and ANQGSEA for CDR2. V lost 3 bases and J lost 2 bases, and the count of bases not matched to a germline gene is 9. The CDR3 starts with the cysteine, ends with the phenylalanine, and has 16 residues. Kept here is only the CDR3 DNA, which spans 48 bases and is read in frame from base 1. With respect to this clone: It lacks a known antigen. Qualities for individual bases were not recorded, and no much larger clone is one base off.

The rearranged segments are TRBV29-1 and TRBJ2-1; a stretch of 8 junction bases matches TRBD1. Sequenced material: peripheral blood. This clonotype was obtained from a woman between 18 and 30 years old with acute or convalescent COVID-19. The DNA sequence reads TGCAGCGTTGATCACCCAGACAGGGGAACCTACAATGAGCAGTTCTTC. This encodes CSVDHPDRGTYNEQFF.